What follows is one TCR beta chain and its context. Its target is not known. Generated by immunoSEQ multiplex PCR, the TCRdb table keeps only in-frame clones and is missing some. The sample contains 150,000 to 180,000 clones, over 75% of which appear only once. This CDR3 is built from 15 residues. Between the trimmed V and J ends, which lost 6 bases and 5 bases, there was a span of 19 bases. Germline values: CDR1 MNHEY, CDR2 SVGEGT. This specimen comes from a study of T cell responses to AZD1222 COVID-19 vaccine. Regarding the study as a whole: Baseline testing showed seropositivity in only a handful of AZD1222 recipients.

This clonotype was obtained from an adult in good health. The V gene is TRBV6-2 or TRBV6-3, the J gene TRBJ1-1; tentatively, D is TRBD1 (6 bases). The sequenced sample was peripheral blood, obtained on day 0 of AZD1222 vaccination. The chain's CDR3 is CASSPRGTGTTEAFF. The CDR3 DNA is TGTGCCAGCAGCCCGAGGGGCACAGGGACAACTGAAGCTTTCTTT.